This section outlines one TCR beta chain sequence together with its context. The sample comes from a study of blood T cell repertoires in COVID-19. Per the germline V gene, CDR1 is MNHEY and CDR2 is SMNVEV (reference sequence). The CDR3 length is 16 residues. The V gene end was trimmed by 2 bases and the J gene end by 3 bases; junction bases not matched to a gene: 7. Assay: immunoSEQ multiplex PCR; the TCRdb copy retains only in-frame clones and omits some. The sample includes 45,000 to 55,000 clones, more than 70% of them seen just once. V and J are TRBV27 and TRBJ2-7, with 10 bases fitting TRBD2. This clonotype was obtained from a man between 65 and 85 years old with active COVID-19. Sequencing was done on a sample of peripheral blood. CDR3 sequence (DNA): TGTGCCAGCAGTTTAACAGTGGCTAGCGGGGGCTACGAGCAGTACTTC. Amino acids: CASSLTVASGGYEQYF.